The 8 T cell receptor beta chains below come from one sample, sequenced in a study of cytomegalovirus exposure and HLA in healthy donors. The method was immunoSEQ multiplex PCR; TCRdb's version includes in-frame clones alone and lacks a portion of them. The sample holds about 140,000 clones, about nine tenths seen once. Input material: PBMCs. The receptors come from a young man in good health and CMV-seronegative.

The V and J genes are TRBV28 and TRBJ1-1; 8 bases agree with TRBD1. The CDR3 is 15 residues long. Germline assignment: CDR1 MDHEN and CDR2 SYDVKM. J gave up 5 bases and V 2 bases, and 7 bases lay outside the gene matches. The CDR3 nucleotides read TGTGCCAGCAGTTTAGTGCGGACAGGGTTTACTGAAGCTTTCTTT. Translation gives CASSLVRTGFTEAFF.

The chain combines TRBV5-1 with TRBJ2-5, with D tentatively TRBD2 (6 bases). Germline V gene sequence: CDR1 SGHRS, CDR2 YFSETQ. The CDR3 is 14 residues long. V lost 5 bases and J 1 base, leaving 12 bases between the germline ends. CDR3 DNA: TGCGCCAGCAGGAGAATAGCGGCCCAAGAGACCCAGTACTTC. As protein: CASRRIAAQETQYF. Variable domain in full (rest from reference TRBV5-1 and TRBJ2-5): KAGVTQTPRYLIKTRGQQVTLSCSPISGHRSVSWYQQTPGQGLQFLFEYFSETQRNKGNFPGRFSGRQFSNSRSEMNVSTLELGDSALYLCASRRIAAQETQYFGPGTRLLVL.

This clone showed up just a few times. The CDR3: CASSQIAVEDGYTF. DNA for the CDR3: TGTGCCAGCAGCCAGATCGCGGTTGAGGATGGCTACACCTTC. The chain joins TRBV4-2 to TRBJ1-2; D is unresolved. Trimming stripped 3 bases from V and 6 bases from J, with 14 bases between. Germline V gene data show CDR1 as LGHNA and CDR2 as YNFKEQ. CDR3 length: 14 residues.

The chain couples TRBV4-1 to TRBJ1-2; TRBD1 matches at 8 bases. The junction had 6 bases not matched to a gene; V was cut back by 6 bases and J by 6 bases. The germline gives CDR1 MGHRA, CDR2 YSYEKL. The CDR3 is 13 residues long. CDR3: CASSEAGGDGYTF. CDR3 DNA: TGCGCCAGCAGTGAGGCAGGGGGCGATGGCTACACCTTC.

CDR3 protein: CASSERPGGGTEAFF. For the CDR3, the DNA is TGCGCCAGCAGCGAGCGCCCGGGTGGGGGGACTGAAGCTTTCTTT. The chain carries TRBV5-1 and TRBJ1-1; tentatively, D is TRBD1 (5 bases). Trimming removed 4 bases from V and 5 bases from J, with 18 bases in between. This CDR3 spans 15 amino acids. Per the germline V gene, CDR1 is SGHRS and CDR2 is YFSETQ.

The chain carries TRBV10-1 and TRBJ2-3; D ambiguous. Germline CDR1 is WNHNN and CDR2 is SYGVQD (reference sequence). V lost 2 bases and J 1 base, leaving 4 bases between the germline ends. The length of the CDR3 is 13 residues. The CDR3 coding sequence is TGCGCCAGCAGTGAGGCGGGCACAGATACGCAGTATTTT. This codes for CASSEAGTDTQYF.

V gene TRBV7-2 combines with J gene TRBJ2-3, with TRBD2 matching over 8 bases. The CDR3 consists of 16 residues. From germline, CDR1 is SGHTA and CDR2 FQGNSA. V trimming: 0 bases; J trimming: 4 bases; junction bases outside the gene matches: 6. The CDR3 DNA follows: TGTGCCAGCAGCTTAGCGGCCGGGCGGGGGGCAGATACGCAGTATTTT. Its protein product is CASSLAAGRGADTQYF. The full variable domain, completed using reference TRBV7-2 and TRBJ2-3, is GAGVSQSPSNKVTEKGKDVELRCDPISGHTALYWYRQSLGQGLEFLIYFQGNSAPDKSGLPSDRFSAERTGGSVSTLTIQRTQQEDSAVYLCASSLAAGRGADTQYFGPGTRLTVL.

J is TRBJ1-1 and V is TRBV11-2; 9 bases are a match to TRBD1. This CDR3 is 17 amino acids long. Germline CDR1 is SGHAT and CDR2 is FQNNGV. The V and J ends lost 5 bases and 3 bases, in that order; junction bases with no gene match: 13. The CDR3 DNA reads TGTGCCAGCAGCCGCCAGGGACAGGGAGGGGAAGACACTGAAGCTTTCTTT. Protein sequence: CASSRQGQGGEDTEAFF.